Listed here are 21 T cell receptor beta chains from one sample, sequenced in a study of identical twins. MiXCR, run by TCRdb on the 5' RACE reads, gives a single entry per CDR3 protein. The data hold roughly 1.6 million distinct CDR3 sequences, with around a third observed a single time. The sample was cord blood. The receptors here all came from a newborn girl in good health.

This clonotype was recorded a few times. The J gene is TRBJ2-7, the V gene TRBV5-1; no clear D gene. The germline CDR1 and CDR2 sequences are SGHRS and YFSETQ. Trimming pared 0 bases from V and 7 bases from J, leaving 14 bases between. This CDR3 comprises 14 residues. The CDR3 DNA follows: TGCGCCAGCAGCTTGGGAAATAGTTTCAATGAGCAGTACTTC. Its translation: CASSLGNSFNEQYF.

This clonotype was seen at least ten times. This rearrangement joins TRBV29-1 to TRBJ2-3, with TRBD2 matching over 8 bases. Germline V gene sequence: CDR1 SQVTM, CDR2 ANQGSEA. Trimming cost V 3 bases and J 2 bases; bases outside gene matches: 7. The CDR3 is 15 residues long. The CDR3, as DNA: TGCAGCGTTGAGGCGGGCGGGAGGACCACAGATACGCAGTATTTT. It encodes CSVEAGGRTTDTQYF.

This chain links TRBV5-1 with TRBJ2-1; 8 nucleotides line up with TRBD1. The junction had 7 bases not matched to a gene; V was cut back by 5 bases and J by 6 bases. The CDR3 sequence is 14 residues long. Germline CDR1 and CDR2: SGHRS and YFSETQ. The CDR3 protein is CASRDHTGGNEQFF. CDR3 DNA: TGCGCCAGCAGGGACCACACAGGGGGCAATGAGCAGTTCTTC.

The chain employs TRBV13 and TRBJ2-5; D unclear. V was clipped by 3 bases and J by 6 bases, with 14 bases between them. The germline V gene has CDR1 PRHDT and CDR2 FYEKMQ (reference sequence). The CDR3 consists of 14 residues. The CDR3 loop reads CASSFRAQIKTQYF. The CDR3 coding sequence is TGTGCCAGCAGCTTCCGGGCCCAGATAAAGACCCAGTACTTC.

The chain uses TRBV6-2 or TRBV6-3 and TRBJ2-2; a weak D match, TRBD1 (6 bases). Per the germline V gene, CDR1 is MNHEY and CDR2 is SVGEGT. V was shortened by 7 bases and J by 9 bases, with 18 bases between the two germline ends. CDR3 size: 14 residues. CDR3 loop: CASKAGALEWELFF. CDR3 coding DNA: TGTGCCAGCAAGGCAGGGGCGCTGGAATGGGAGCTGTTTTTT.

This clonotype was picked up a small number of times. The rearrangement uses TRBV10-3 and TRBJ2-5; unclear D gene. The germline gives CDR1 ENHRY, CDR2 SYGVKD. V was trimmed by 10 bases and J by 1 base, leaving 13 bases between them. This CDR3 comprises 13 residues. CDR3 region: CATSTSTQETQYF. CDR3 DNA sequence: TGTGCCACCTCCACTTCAACCCAAGAGACCCAGTACTTC.

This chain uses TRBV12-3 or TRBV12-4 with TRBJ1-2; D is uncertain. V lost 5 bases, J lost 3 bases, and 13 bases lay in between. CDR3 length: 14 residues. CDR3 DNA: TGTGCCAGCAGTGTTTGGCCGGCCCACTATGGCTACACCTTC. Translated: CASSVWPAHYGYTF.

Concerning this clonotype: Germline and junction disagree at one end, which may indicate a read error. CDR3 bases: TGCAGTGCTACATCTAGCGGGGGGGGTTACAATGAGCATTTCTTC. Its protein is CSATSSGGGYNEHFF. This chain connects TRBV20-1 to TRBJ2-1, with 12 positions matching TRBD2. Germline CDR1 reads DFQATT; CDR2 reads SNEGSKA (reference sequence). The CDR3 has 15 amino acids.

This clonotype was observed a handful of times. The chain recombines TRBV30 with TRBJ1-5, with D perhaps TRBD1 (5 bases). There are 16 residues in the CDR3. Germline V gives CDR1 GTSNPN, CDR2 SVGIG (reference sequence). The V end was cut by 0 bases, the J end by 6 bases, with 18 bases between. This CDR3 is CAWSVLGGADSQPQHF. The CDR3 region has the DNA TGTGCCTGGAGTGTTTTAGGAGGAGCCGACAGTCAGCCCCAGCATTTT.

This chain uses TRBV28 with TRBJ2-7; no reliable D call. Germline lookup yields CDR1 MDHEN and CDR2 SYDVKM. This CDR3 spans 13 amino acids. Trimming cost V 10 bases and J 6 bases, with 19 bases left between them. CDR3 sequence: CATEDRAFPEQYF. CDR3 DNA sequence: TGTGCCACCGAGGACCGGGCCTTCCCCGAGCAGTACTTC.

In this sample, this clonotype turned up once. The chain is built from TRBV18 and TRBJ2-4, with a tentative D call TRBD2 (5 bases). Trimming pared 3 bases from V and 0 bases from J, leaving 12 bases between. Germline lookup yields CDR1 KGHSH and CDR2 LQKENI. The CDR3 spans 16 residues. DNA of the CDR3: TGTGCCAGCTCACCCTCCATCGGGATAGCCAAAAACATTCAGTACTTC. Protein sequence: CASSPSIGIAKNIQYF.

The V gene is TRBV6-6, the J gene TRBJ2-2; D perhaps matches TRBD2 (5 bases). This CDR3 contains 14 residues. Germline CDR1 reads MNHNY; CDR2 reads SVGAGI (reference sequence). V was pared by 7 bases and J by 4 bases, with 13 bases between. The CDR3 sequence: CASTSPPGTGELFF. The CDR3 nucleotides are TGTGCCAGCACTAGCCCCCCCGGCACCGGGGAGCTGTTTTTT.

CDR3 region: CSARMIASPYEQYF. CDR3 bases: TGCAGTGCTAGAATGATAGCGAGCCCCTACGAGCAGTACTTC. The chain joins TRBV20-1 to TRBJ2-7; D may be TRBD2 (5 bases). From germline, CDR1 is DFQATT and CDR2 SNEGSKA (reference sequence). The CDR3 extends over 14 amino acids. Trimming shortened V by 2 bases and J by 2 bases, and 13 bases separated the two germline ends.

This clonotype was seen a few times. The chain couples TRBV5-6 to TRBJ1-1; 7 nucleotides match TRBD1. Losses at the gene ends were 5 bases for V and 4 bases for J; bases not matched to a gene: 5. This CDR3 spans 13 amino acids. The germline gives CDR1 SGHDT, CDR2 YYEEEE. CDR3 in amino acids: CASRIQGSTEAFF. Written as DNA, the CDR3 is TGTGCCAGCAGAATACAGGGGAGCACTGAAGCTTTCTTT.

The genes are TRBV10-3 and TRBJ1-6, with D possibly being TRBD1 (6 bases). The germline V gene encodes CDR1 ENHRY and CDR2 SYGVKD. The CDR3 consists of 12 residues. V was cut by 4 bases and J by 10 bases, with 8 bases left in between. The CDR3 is CAISAGESPLHF. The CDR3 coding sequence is TGTGCCATCAGTGCAGGGGAATCACCCCTCCACTTT.

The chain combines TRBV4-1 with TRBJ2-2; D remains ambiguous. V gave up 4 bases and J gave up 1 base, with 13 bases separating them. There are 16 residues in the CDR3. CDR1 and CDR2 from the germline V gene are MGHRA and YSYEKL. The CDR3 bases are TGCGCCAGCAGCCGAAGTCCCTTGATGAACACCGGGGAGCTGTTTTTT. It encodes CASSRSPLMNTGELFF.

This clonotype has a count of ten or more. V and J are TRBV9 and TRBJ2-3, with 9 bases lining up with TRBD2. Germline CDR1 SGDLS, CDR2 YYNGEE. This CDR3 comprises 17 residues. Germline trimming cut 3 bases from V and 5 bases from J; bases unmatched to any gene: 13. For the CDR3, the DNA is TGTGCCAGCAGCGCAACTCGTTGGACTAGCGCAGGAGATACGCAGTATTTT. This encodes CASSATRWTSAGDTQYF.

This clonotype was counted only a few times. The CDR3 region is CASSEGSLGGSDTQYF. Here the CDR3 DNA reads TGTGCCAGCAGCGAGGGCTCACTAGGGGGGTCAGATACGCAGTATTTT. V gene TRBV4-2 combines with J gene TRBJ2-3; D possibly uses TRBD1 or TRBD2 (6 bases each). Trimming stripped 5 bases from V and 4 bases from J, with 19 bases between. This CDR3 region has 16 residues. Germline CDR1 reads LGHNA; CDR2 reads YNFKEQ.

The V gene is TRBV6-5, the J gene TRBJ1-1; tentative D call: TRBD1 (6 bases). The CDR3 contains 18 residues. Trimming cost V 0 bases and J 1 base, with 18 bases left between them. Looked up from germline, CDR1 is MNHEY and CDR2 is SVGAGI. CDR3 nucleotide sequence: TGTGCCAGCAGTTACTCCCACAGGGTTTCAGGAGAGAACACTGAAGCTTTCTTT. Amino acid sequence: CASSYSHRVSGENTEAFF.

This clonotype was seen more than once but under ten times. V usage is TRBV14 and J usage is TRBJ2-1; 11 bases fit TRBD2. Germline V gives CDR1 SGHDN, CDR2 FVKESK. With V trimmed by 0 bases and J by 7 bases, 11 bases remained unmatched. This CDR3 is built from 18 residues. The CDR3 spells CASSQEWRLAGGANEQFF. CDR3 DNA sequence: TGTGCCAGCAGCCAAGAATGGAGGCTAGCGGGGGGAGCGAATGAGCAGTTCTTC. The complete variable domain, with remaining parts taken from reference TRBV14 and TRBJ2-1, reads EAGVTQFPSHSVIEKGQTVTLRCDPISGHDNLYWYRRVMGKEIKFLLHFVKESKQDESGMPNNRFLAERTGGTYSTLKVQPAELEDSGVYFCASSQEWRLAGGANEQFFGPGTRLTVL.

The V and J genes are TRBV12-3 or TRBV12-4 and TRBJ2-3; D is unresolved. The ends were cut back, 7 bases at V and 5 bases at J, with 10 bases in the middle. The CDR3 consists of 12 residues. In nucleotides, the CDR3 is TGTGCCAGCAACTCCCCCGGAGATACGCAGTATTTT. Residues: CASNSPGDTQYF.